The clone carrying this T cell receptor (beta chain) was recorded many times. Its specificity is unknown. One end of the junction fails to match germline, which may point to a read error. The data were taken from a study of T cell repertoires in cytomegalovirus infection. About the research overall: CMV infection together with matching HLA type was indicated by public TCR beta signatures.

Each CDR3 protein gets one entry after TCRdb re-called the reads with MiXCR. In the table there are fewer than 900,000 distinct CDR3 sequences, 25% to 30% of which are singletons. Per germline, CDR1 SEHNR and CDR2 FQNEAQ (reference sequence). CDR3 length equals 14 residues. The rearrangement uses TRBV7-9 and TRBJ1-2, with D unclear. The sample was cultured CD8+ T cells from PBMCs, taken from culture after CMV antigen stimulation. This clonotype was sampled from a human donor in good health (CMV status not recorded). Some clones in this sample may be carry-over from other donors' samples. CDR3 sequence (DNA): TGTGCCAGCAGTTTAGGCCCAGACCGCTTGGGCTACACCTTC. Its protein is CASSLGPDRLGYTF.